The 32 T cell receptor beta chains below were found in one sample sequenced in a study of blood T cell repertoires in COVID-19. Produced via immunoSEQ multiplex PCR; TCRdb's table is partial and in-frame only. The sample has 300,000 or so clones; more than 80% are singletons. The sequenced sample was PBMCs or T cells enriched from blood (not recorded which). The receptors come from a woman in her 30s who had recovered from COVID-19.

This clone showed up just once. The V call is TRBV28, the J call TRBJ2-7, with TRBD2 matching 7 bases. V dropped 3 bases and J dropped 6; count of bases not matched to a gene: 11. The germline CDR1 and CDR2 sequences are MDHEN and SYDVKM. This CDR3 has 15 residues. For the CDR3, the DNA is TGTGCCAGCAGTTTGAAGGGAGGGAGGGCGACCGAGCAGTACTTC. This codes for CASSLKGGRATEQYF.

The chain is built from TRBV30 and TRBJ1-2, with 10 positions matching TRBD1. Germline V CDR1 and CDR2: GTSNPN, SVGIG (reference sequence). The CDR3 runs to 13 residues. CDR3 sequence: CRDRGLMHYGYTF. DNA for the CDR3: TGTCGGGACAGGGGACTCATGCACTATGGCTACACCTTC.

A note on this clone: The identical CDR3 is also encoded by other nucleotide sequences in the sample. This chain's CDR3 is CSVGTSGNNEQFF. Written as DNA, the CDR3 is TGCAGCGTGGGGACTAGCGGGAACAATGAGCAGTTCTTC. The V call is TRBV29-1, the J call TRBJ2-1; TRBD2 aligns across 13 bases. This CDR3 has 13 residues. J lost 5 bases, V lost 6 bases, and 1 base had no gene match. CDR1 is SQVTM and CDR2 is ANQGSEA in the germline V gene.

The rearrangement uses TRBV7-2 and TRBJ1-3; D is undetermined. Germline CDR1 and CDR2: SGHTA and FQGNSA. The CDR3 is 14 amino acids. Trimming took 1 base from V and 0 from J, leaving 4 bases between them. The DNA for the CDR3 is TGTGCCAGCAGCTTAGTGAGCTCTGGAAACACCATATATTTT. This sequence encodes CASSLVSSGNTIYF.

The chain uses TRBV27 and TRBJ2-3; D possibly corresponds to TRBD2 (6 bases). V was shortened by 6 bases and J by 2 bases, with 12 bases between the two germline ends. This CDR3 has 14 amino acids. Germline lookup yields CDR1 MNHEY and CDR2 SMNVEV (reference sequence). The DNA for the CDR3 is TGTGCCAGCAGCTCGACTAGAGTCACAGATACGCAGTATTTT. The encoded protein is CASSSTRVTDTQYF.

V usage is TRBV3-1 (or the pseudogene TRBV3-2) and J usage is TRBJ2-3; 9 nucleotides agree with TRBD2. Germline CDR1 LGHDT, CDR2 YNNKEL (reference sequence). The junction had 18 bases not matched to a gene; V was cut back by 6 bases and J by 2 bases. The CDR3 has 19 amino acids. The CDR3 loop reads CASSEDAGGSGRVTDTQYF. The CDR3, as DNA: TGTGCCAGCAGTGAAGACGCCGGTGGTAGCGGGAGAGTCACAGATACGCAGTATTTT.

This sequence joins TRBV28 and TRBJ1-4; 9 bases fit TRBD1. CDR1 and CDR2 (germline): MDHEN, SYDVKM. V lost 3 bases and J lost 6; bases outside the gene matches: 5. This CDR3 has 15 amino acids. The DNA of the CDR3 is TGTGCCAGCAGTTTTACAGGGGGCATGGATGAAAAACTGTTTTTT. Translation: CASSFTGGMDEKLFF.

The gene calls are TRBV15 and TRBJ2-6; D is unclear. The germline V gene has CDR1 LNHNV and CDR2 YYDKDF (reference sequence). Trimming removed 0 bases at V and 0 bases at J, with 9 bases between. The CDR3 consists of 17 residues. CDR3 in DNA: TGTGCCACCAGCAGAGACGACTTGAGCTCTGGGGCCAACGTCCTGACTTTC. Amino acid sequence: CATSRDDLSSGANVLTF.

V and J are TRBV28 and TRBJ2-3; 8 bases line up with TRBD2. Germline CDR1 reads MDHEN; CDR2 reads SYDVKM. The CDR3 consists of 14 residues. J lost 8 bases, V lost 6 bases, and 10 bases had no gene match. CDR3 in amino acids: CASRGSGVLGTQYF. In nucleotides, the CDR3 is TGTGCCAGCAGGGGTAGCGGGGTTCTTGGTACGCAGTATTTT.

The V and J genes are TRBV7-6 and TRBJ2-1, with D possibly being TRBD1 (6 bases). There are 17 residues in the CDR3. Trimming cost V 2 bases and J 12 bases, with 26 bases left between them. Germline V gene data show CDR1 as SGHVS and CDR2 as FNYEAQ. The CDR3 DNA reads TGTGCCAGCAGCTTAAAGCCCGGACAGCGCCTTCCAGTTGCGCAGTTCTTC. It codes for CASSLKPGQRLPVAQFF.

The genes are TRBV4-3 and TRBJ2-7; TRBD1 matches at 8 bases. The germline V gene encodes CDR1 LGHNA and CDR2 YSLEER. V shed 1 base and J 3 bases; nucleotides not matched to a gene: 2. The CDR3 runs 14 residues. In DNA, the CDR3 is TGCGCCAGCAGCCAAGGGACAGGGAACTACGAGCAGTACTTC. Translated, it gives CASSQGTGNYEQYF.

The chain is built from TRBV5-6 and TRBJ2-1, with D possibly matching TRBD2 (6 bases). V was clipped by 2 bases and J by 6 bases, with 9 bases between them. CDR3 length: 13 residues. Germline CDR1 SGHDT, CDR2 YYEEEE. The CDR3, as DNA: TGTGCCAGCAGCTTCGGGACTCTCAATGAGCAGTTCTTC. Translated: CASSFGTLNEQFF. Drawing the rest from reference TRBV5-6 and TRBJ2-1, the complete variable domain is DAGVTQSPTHLIKTRGQQVTLRCSPKSGHDTVSWYQQALGQGPQFIFQYYEEEERQRGNFPDRFSGHQFPNYSSELNVNALLLGDSALYLCASSFGTLNEQFFGPGTRLTVL.

V and J are TRBV2 and TRBJ2-2, with TRBD2 matching over 8 bases. The CDR3 runs 14 residues. J gave up 4 bases and V 4 bases, and 2 bases lay outside the gene matches. CDR1 and CDR2 (germline): SNHLY, FYNNEI. The CDR3 region has the DNA TGTGCCAGCAGTGTAGCGGGGCCCACCGGGGAGCTGTTTTTT. Protein sequence: CASSVAGPTGELFF.

The chain carries TRBV28 and TRBJ1-1; D remains unclear. Germline V CDR1 and CDR2: MDHEN, SYDVKM. The CDR3 length is 12 residues. The V and J ends lost 2 bases and 10 bases respectively, with 11 bases between them. The CDR3 DNA reads TGTGCCAGCAGTTTAGATGCGTCATCAGCTTTCTTT. This encodes CASSLDASSAFF. Using reference TRBV28 and TRBJ1-1 for the parts outside the CDR3, the full variable domain is DVKVTQSSRYLVKRTGEKVFLECVQDMDHENMFWYRQDPGLGLRLIYFSYDVKMKEKGDIPEGYSVSREKKERFSLILESASTNQTSMYLCASSLDASSAFFGQGTRLTVV.

The chain has TRBV7-2 and TRBJ2-2; 11 bases agree with TRBD2. The CDR3 is made up of 16 amino acids. V dropped 3 bases and J dropped 6; count of bases not matched to a gene: 6. Germline CDR1 and CDR2: SGHTA and FQGNSA. CDR3 coding DNA: TGTGCCAGCAGCTTGAGACTAGCGGGAAAGGCCGGGGAGCTGTTTTTT. Translating it yields CASSLRLAGKAGELFF.

This rearrangement joins TRBV5-6 to TRBJ2-1, with 7 bases identical to TRBD2. The V and J ends lost 0 bases and 5 bases, in that order; junction bases with no gene match: 2. Germline V gene data show CDR1 as SGHDT and CDR2 as YYEEEE. The CDR3 sequence is 14 residues long. The CDR3 DNA is TGTGCCAGCAGCTTGGGGACTAGGAACAATGAGCAGTTCTTC. Translated, it gives CASSLGTRNNEQFF.

About this clone: The sample contains more than one DNA sequence encoding this CDR3. This chain uses TRBV2 with TRBJ2-5, with unresolved D. Germline CDR1 and CDR2: SNHLY and FYNNEI. Trimming shortened V by 4 bases and J by 2 bases, and 8 bases separated the two germline ends. The CDR3 runs 13 residues. Here the CDR3 reads CASSVQPQETQYF. CDR3 DNA sequence: TGTGCCAGCAGTGTACAGCCTCAAGAGACCCAGTACTTC.

J is TRBJ2-1 and V is TRBV7-9; D may be TRBD1 (5 bases). The germline V gene encodes CDR1 SEHNR and CDR2 FQNEAQ (reference sequence). Trimming removed 2 bases from V and 1 base from J, with 9 bases in between. The length of the CDR3 is 15 residues. CDR3 sequence reads: CASSLIRGSYNEQFF. The CDR3 bases are TGTGCCAGCAGCTTAATAAGGGGATCCTACAATGAGCAGTTCTTC. The variable domain in full, with the rest retrieved from reference TRBV7-9 and TRBJ2-1, is DTGVSQNPRHKITKRGQNVTFRCDPISEHNRLYWYRQTLGQGPEFLTYFQNEAQLEKSRLLSDRFSAERPKGSFSTLEIQRTEQGDSAMYLCASSLIRGSYNEQFFGPGTRLTVL.

V usage is TRBV5-4 and J usage is TRBJ2-4; 7 bases align to TRBD1. Germline V gene lookup returns CDR1 SGHNT and CDR2 YYREEE (reference sequence). The CDR3 loop spans 14 amino acids. V lost 2 bases and J lost 7; bases outside the gene matches: 6. CDR3 region: CASSLTGVGNIQYF. CDR3 bases: TGTGCCAGCAGCTTAACAGGGGTGGGGAACATTCAGTACTTC.

The rearrangement uses TRBV10-3 and TRBJ1-5; possibly TRBD1 for D (6 bases). The CDR3 totals 14 residues. Trimming took off 8 bases at V and 1 base at J, with 12 bases between the two ends. CDR1 and CDR2 from the germline V gene are ENHRY and SYGVKD. The CDR3 loop is CAISRDMSNQPQHF. The CDR3 DNA reads as TGTGCCATCTCGAGGGACATGAGCAATCAGCCCCAGCATTTT.

V gene TRBV9 combines with J gene TRBJ2-7; 9 bases map to TRBD2. The V gene's germline CDR1 is SGDLS and CDR2 YYNGEE. The CDR3 has 14 amino acids. V was clipped by 2 bases and J by 5 bases; unmatched bases: 5. CDR3 residues: CASSVEVAGDEQYF. The CDR3 region has the DNA TGTGCCAGCAGCGTGGAAGTAGCGGGAGACGAGCAGTACTTC.

The chain has TRBV7-8 and TRBJ1-2; 8 nucleotides line up with TRBD1. With V trimmed by 5 bases and J by 4 bases, 15 bases remained unmatched. The germline V gene encodes CDR1 SGHVS and CDR2 FQNEAQ. CDR3 length equals 17 residues. CDR3 sequence reads: CASSPIGGHDRGYGYTF. CDR3 bases: TGTGCCAGCAGCCCAATAGGGGGGCATGACAGGGGCTATGGCTACACCTTC. Combining the CDR3 with reference TRBV7-8 and TRBJ1-2 gives the whole variable domain GAGVSQSPRYKVAKRGQDVALRCDPISGHVSLFWYQQALGQGPEFLTYFQNEAQLDKSGLPSDRFFAERPEGSVSTLKIQRTQQEDSAVYLCASSPIGGHDRGYGYTFGSGTRLTVV.

This clone was seen a handful of times. This chain connects TRBV27 to TRBJ2-2; 8 positions match TRBD2. CDR1 is MNHEY and CDR2 is SMNVEV in the germline V gene (reference sequence). The junction had 5 bases not matched to a gene; V was cut back by 7 bases and J by 1 base. This CDR3 has 15 amino acids. The CDR3: CASTRGGGNTGELFF. In nucleotides, the CDR3 is TGTGCCAGCACCCGGGGGGGAGGGAACACCGGGGAGCTGTTTTTT.

This clone appeared a single time. This chain links TRBV7-2 with TRBJ2-2; D ambiguous. V gave up 5 bases and J gave up 8 bases, with 12 bases separating them. The CDR3 is made up of 13 amino acids. Germline V gene data show CDR1 as SGHTA and CDR2 as FQGNSA. Written as DNA, the CDR3 is TGTGCCAGCAGCGGTACAACCTGGGGGGAGCTGTTTTTT. Residues: CASSGTTWGELFF.

Turning to this clone: A much more abundant neighbour one base away suggests this may be a read error. The chain is built from TRBV9 and TRBJ1-3, with D possibly being TRBD1 (6 bases). From germline, CDR1 is SGDLS and CDR2 YYNGEE. The CDR3 spans 16 residues. Here the CDR3 reads CVSSYGQSSVGNTIYF. CDR3 DNA sequence: TGTGTCAGCAGCTACGGACAGAGTAGTGTCGGAAACACCATATATTTT.

The rearrangement joins TRBV7-9 to TRBJ2-7; TRBD1 might be the D (5 bases). The V end was cut by 0 bases, the J end by 5 bases, with 14 bases between. Germline V gene data show CDR1 as SEHNR and CDR2 as FQNEAQ (reference sequence). The CDR3 extends over 15 amino acids. In nucleotides, the CDR3 is TGTGCCAGCAGCTTAGCAGGGGTTATAGGAGACGAGCAGTACTTC. This gives the protein CASSLAGVIGDEQYF.

This clone occurred once. The J gene is TRBJ2-7, the V gene TRBV10-3, with TRBD2 matching 7 bases. The CDR3 runs to 14 residues. Germline trimming cut 7 bases from V and 6 bases from J; bases unmatched to any gene: 12. Per the germline V gene, CDR1 is ENHRY and CDR2 is SYGVKD. For the CDR3, the DNA is TGTGCCATCACGGGGAGACGGGAGGCTTCCGAGCAGTACTTC. It yields the protein CAITGRREASEQYF.

The V gene is TRBV12-3 or TRBV12-4, the J gene TRBJ2-5, with D possibly being TRBD1 (5 bases). V was pared by 3 bases and J by 3 bases, with 8 bases between. The CDR3 consists of 13 residues. CDR3 region: CASSFWGEETQYF. The CDR3 DNA sequence: TGTGCCAGCAGTTTTTGGGGCGAAGAGACCCAGTACTTC.

The chain combines TRBV28 with TRBJ1-1; D remains unclear. The CDR3 extends over 16 amino acids. The V gene lost 2 bases and the J gene lost 8 bases, with 21 bases spanning the gap. From germline, CDR1 is MDHEN and CDR2 SYDVKM. CDR3 loop: CASSLGQRYNSREAFF. CDR3 nucleotide sequence: TGTGCCAGCAGTTTAGGGCAGAGATATAATTCCCGAGAAGCTTTCTTT.

This sequence joins TRBV19 and TRBJ1-2; possible D gene TRBD1, 5 bases. The CDR3 covers 14 residues. Between the trimmed V and J ends, which lost 5 bases and 4 bases, there was a span of 14 bases. CDR1 LNHDA and CDR2 SQIVND come from the germline V gene (reference sequence). The CDR3 bases are TGTGCCAGTAGTGCGCAGGGTGTAGGCTATGGCTACACCTTC. Its protein is CASSAQGVGYGYTF.

The chain joins TRBV18 to TRBJ2-5, with D possibly being TRBD2 (7 bases). The germline V gene has CDR1 KGHSH and CDR2 LQKENI. V lost 6 bases and J 5 bases, leaving 19 bases between the germline ends. The CDR3 runs 15 residues. The CDR3 DNA follows: TGTGCCAGCTCCCTTCTCTGGGGGCGGGAGGAGACCCAGTACTTC. Its translation: CASSLLWGREETQYF.

The chain couples TRBV5-1 to TRBJ2-7, with 16 positions matching TRBD2. The CDR3 spans 16 residues. V dropped 4 bases and J dropped 4; count of bases not matched to a gene: 5. The germline V gene has CDR1 SGHRS and CDR2 YFSETQ. The CDR3 spells CASSAGLAGGPYEQYF. The CDR3 DNA reads as TGCGCCAGCAGCGCGGGACTAGCGGGAGGGCCTTACGAGCAGTACTTC.